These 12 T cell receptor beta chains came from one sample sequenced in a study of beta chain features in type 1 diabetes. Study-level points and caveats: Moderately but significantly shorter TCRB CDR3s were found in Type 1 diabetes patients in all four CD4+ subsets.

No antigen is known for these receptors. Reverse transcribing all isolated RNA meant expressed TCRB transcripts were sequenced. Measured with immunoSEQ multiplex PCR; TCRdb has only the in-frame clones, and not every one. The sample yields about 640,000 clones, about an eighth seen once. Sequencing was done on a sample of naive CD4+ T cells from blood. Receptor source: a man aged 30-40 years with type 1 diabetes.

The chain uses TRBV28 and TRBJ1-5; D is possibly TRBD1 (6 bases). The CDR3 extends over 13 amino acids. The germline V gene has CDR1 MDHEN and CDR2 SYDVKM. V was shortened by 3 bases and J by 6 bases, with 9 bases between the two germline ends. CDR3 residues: CASSFQGPQPQHF. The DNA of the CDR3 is TGTGCCAGCAGTTTTCAGGGGCCTCAGCCCCAGCATTTT.

The DNA for the CDR3 is TGTGCCAGCAGCCAAGAAGGAGTAGAAGCCTATGGCTACACCTTC. The encoded protein is CASSQEGVEAYGYTF. The rearrangement joins TRBV4-2 to TRBJ1-2, with D unresolved. Germline CDR1 is LGHNA and CDR2 is YNFKEQ. There are 15 residues in the CDR3. V gave up 0 bases and J gave up 4 bases, with 12 bases separating them.

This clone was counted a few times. Here the CDR3 reads CASSFTANNEQFF. The CDR3 nucleotides are TGCGCCAGCAGCTTTACTGCAAACAATGAGCAGTTCTTC. The V gene is TRBV5-1, the J gene TRBJ2-1; D is uncertain. The CDR3 is 13 residues long. V was cut by 2 bases and J by 5 bases, with 8 bases left in between. Germline CDR1 SGHRS, CDR2 YFSETQ.

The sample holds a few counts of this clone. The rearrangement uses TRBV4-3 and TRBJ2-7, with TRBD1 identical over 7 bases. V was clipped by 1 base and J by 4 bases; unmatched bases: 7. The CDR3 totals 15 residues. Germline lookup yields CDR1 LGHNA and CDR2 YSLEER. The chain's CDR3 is CASSQGGGGGYEQYF. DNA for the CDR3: TGCGCCAGCAGCCAAGGAGGGGGCGGCGGGTACGAGCAGTACTTC.

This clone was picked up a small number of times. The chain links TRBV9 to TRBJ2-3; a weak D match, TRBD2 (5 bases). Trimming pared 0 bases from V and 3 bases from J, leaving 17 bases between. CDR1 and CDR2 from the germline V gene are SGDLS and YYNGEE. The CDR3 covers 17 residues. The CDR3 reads CASSVAIGNRGTDTQYF. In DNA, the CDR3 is TGTGCCAGCAGCGTAGCTATCGGGAACCGAGGGACAGATACGCAGTATTTT.

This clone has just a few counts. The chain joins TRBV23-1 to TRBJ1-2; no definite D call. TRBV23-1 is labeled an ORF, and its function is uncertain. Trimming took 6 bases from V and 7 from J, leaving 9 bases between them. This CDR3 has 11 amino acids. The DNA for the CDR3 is TGCGCCAGCAGGTACCCCTCTGGCTACACCTTC. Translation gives CASRYPSGYTF.

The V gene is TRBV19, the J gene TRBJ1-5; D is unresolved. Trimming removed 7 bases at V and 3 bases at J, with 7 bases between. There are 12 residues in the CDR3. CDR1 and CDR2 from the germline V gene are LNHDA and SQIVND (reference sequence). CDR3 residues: CASMQFNQPQHF. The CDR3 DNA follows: TGTGCCAGTATGCAGTTCAATCAGCCCCAGCATTTT.

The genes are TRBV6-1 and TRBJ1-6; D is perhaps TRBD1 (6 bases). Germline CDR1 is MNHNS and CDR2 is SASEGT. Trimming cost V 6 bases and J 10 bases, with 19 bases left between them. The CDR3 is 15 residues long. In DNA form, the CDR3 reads TGTGCCAGCAGAGTGGGGCCGTCGGGACACTCACCCCTCCACTTT. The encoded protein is CASRVGPSGHSPLHF.

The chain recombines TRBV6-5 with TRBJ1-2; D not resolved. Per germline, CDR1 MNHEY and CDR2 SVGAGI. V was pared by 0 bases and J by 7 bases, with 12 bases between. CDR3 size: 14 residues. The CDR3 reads CASSYSEGRSGYTF. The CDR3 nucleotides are TGTGCCAGCAGTTACTCAGAGGGAAGAAGTGGCTACACCTTC.

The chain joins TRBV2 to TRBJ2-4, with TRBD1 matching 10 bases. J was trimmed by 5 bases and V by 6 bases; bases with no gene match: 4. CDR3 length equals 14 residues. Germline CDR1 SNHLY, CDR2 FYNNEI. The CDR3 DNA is TGTGCCAGCAGCCAGACAGGGGGCCAAAACATTCAGTACTTC. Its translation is CASSQTGGQNIQYF.

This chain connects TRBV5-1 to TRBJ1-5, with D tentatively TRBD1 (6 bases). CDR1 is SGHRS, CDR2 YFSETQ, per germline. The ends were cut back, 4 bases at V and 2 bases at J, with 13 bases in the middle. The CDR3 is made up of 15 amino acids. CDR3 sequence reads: CASSEQGLGNQPQHF. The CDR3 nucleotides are TGCGCCAGCAGCGAACAGGGACTTGGCAATCAGCCCCAGCATTTT.

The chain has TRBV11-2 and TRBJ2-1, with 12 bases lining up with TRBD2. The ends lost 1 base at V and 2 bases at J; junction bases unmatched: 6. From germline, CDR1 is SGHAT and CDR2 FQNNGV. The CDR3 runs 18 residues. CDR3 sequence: CASSLVASGGEAYNEQFF. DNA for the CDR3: TGTGCCAGCAGCTTAGTGGCTAGCGGGGGGGAGGCCTACAATGAGCAGTTCTTC.